This T cell receptor beta chain was sequenced in a study of cytomegalovirus exposure and HLA in healthy donors. Points from the study as a whole: Roughly uniform sequencing depth across donors was assumed, possibly incorrectly.

The table lists this clone with a count of one. What it recognizes is unknown. The PCR employed 60 Vbeta primers together with 13 Jbeta primers. Only in-frame clones appear in the TCRdb table, and some are missing; sequencing was by immunoSEQ multiplex PCR. Among under 200,000 clones listed, over 75% were seen once. Germline assignment: CDR1 SGHTS and CDR2 YDEGEE. V lost 4 bases and J lost 0, with 14 bases in between. The CDR3 has 17 amino acids. This chain connects TRBV5-8 to TRBJ2-6, with D possibly matching TRBD2 (5 bases). The receptor was isolated from a woman aged 45 to 65 in good health and CMV-seronegative. The specimen sequenced was PBMCs. The CDR3 reads CASSIGLDSSGANVLTF. In nucleotides, the CDR3 is TGTGCCAGCAGCATCGGACTGGACTCCTCTGGGGCCAACGTCCTGACTTTC.